The 32 T cell receptor beta chains given below trace back to one sample, sequenced in a study of memory CD4+ T cells and cytomegalovirus serostatus. The sort gate was single viable CD3+CD4+CD8-CD45RO+ cells for memory CD4+ T cells. Sequencing used immunoSEQ multiplex PCR; TCRdb keeps in-frame clones, though not all of them. The sample yields 45,000 to 60,000 clones, more than 70% seen once. Sequencing used memory CD4+ T cells from blood. The receptors derive from an adult in good health and CMV-seropositive.

The V gene is TRBV7-2, the J gene TRBJ1-3; D call uncertain. The CDR3 is 16 amino acids. Trimming left V 1 base short and J 1 base short, with 11 bases between. The germline CDR1 and CDR2 sequences are SGHTA and FQGNSA. The CDR3 region is CASSLGSPLSGNTIYF. The CDR3 DNA reads TGTGCCAGCAGCTTAGGCAGCCCCCTTTCTGGAAACACCATATATTTT.

J is TRBJ2-5 and V is TRBV11-1; possible D gene TRBD1, 5 bases. V was trimmed by 5 bases and J by 5 bases, leaving 15 bases between them. Germline CDR1 and CDR2: SGHAT and FQDESV (reference sequence). The CDR3 length is 14 residues. CDR3 bases: TGTGCCAGCAGCCCCTCCTGGGGCGCGGAGACCCAGTACTTC. As protein: CASSPSWGAETQYF.

In DNA, the CDR3 is TGCGCCAGCAGCTTTGGGGTCACAGATACGCAGTATTTT. Amino acids: CASSFGVTDTQYF. The V and J genes are TRBV5-1 and TRBJ2-3; no firm D call. CDR1 SGHRS and CDR2 YFSETQ come from the germline V gene. CDR3 size: 13 residues. Trimming took 2 bases from V and 2 from J, leaving 6 bases between them. Using reference TRBV5-1 and TRBJ2-3 for the parts outside the CDR3, the full variable domain is KAGVTQTPRYLIKTRGQQVTLSCSPISGHRSVSWYQQTPGQGLQFLFEYFSETQRNKGNFPGRFSGRQFSNSRSEMNVSTLELGDSALYLCASSFGVTDTQYFGPGTRLTVL.

The chain links TRBV20-1 to TRBJ2-7; no clear D gene. The length of the CDR3 is 11 residues. Germline lookup yields CDR1 DFQATT and CDR2 SNEGSKA (reference sequence). The CDR3 DNA follows: TGCAGCTCGAGCTTCGGGTACGAGCAGTACTTC. It yields the protein CSSSFGYEQYF.

This clone was observed a few times. J is TRBJ2-5 and V is TRBV18, with D uncertain. Trimming shortened V by 6 bases and J by 0 bases, and 5 bases separated the two germline ends. The CDR3 is 12 amino acids. The germline V gene encodes CDR1 KGHSH and CDR2 LQKENI. The CDR3 DNA reads TGTGCCAGCTCTACGTACCAAGAGACCCAGTACTTC. Its translation is CASSTYQETQYF.

The chain has TRBV30 and TRBJ1-2; D call uncertain. Germline CDR1 reads GTSNPN; CDR2 reads SVGIG (reference sequence). V shed 4 bases and J shed 1 base, with 7 bases lying between them. The CDR3 is made up of 12 amino acids. The CDR3 spells CAWTGSNYGYTF. The CDR3 bases are TGTGCCTGGACCGGGAGTAACTATGGCTACACCTTC. Complete variable domain (other parts from reference TRBV30 and TRBJ1-2): SQTIHQWPATLVQPVGSPLSLECTVEGTSNPNLYWYRQAAGRGLQLLFYSVGIGQISSEVPQNLSASRPQDRQFILSSKKLLLSDSGFYLCAWTGSNYGYTFGSGTRLTVV.

This clone was found once. This chain links TRBV7-9 with TRBJ2-1; D could derive from TRBD1 or TRBD2 (5 bases each). Trimming left V 5 bases short and J 7 bases short, with 30 bases between. This CDR3 is 19 amino acids long. Germline V gives CDR1 SEHNR, CDR2 FQNEAQ (reference sequence). CDR3 sequence reads: CASSNQTVTGTSGRNEQFF. The CDR3 nucleotides read TGTGCCAGCAGCAATCAGACAGTAACCGGGACCAGTGGTAGGAATGAGCAGTTCTTC.

A few counts support this clone. CDR3 nucleotides: TGTGCCAGCAGTCGAGGACTAACTGCCTACGAGCAGTACTTC. It codes for CASSRGLTAYEQYF. The rearrangement joins TRBV28 to TRBJ2-7; tentatively, D is TRBD2 (6 bases). Germline lookup yields CDR1 MDHEN and CDR2 SYDVKM. The CDR3 sequence is 14 residues long. V lost 5 bases, J lost 2 bases, and 13 bases lay in between.

This clone is categorized as medium-sized (0.01 to 0.1%). The rearrangement joins TRBV28 to TRBJ1-3; perhaps TRBD1 as D (6 bases). V gave up 10 bases and J gave up 3 bases, with 22 bases separating them. This CDR3 spans 16 amino acids. The germline V gene has CDR1 MDHEN and CDR2 SYDVKM. The chain's CDR3 is CATVKRQGLIGNTIYF. In DNA form, the CDR3 reads TGTGCCACCGTAAAGCGGCAGGGGTTAATTGGAAACACCATATATTTT. Full variable domain (outside the CDR3, taken from reference TRBV28 and TRBJ1-3): DVKVTQSSRYLVKRTGEKVFLECVQDMDHENMFWYRQDPGLGLRLIYFSYDVKMKEKGDIPEGYSVSREKKERFSLILESASTNQTSMYLCATVKRQGLIGNTIYFGEGSWLTVV.

This chain connects TRBV5-4 to TRBJ2-1; D gene ambiguous. This CDR3 comprises 14 residues. With 0 bases removed from V and 0 bases from J, the gap between germline ends came to 4 bases. CDR1 is SGHNT, CDR2 YYREEE, per germline (reference sequence). The CDR3 coding sequence is TGTGCCAGCAGCTTGGGGGGCTCCTACAATGAGCAGTTCTTC. Translated, it gives CASSLGGSYNEQFF.

This clone came up a few times. This chain uses TRBV9 with TRBJ1-1, with D hard to call. CDR1 is SGDLS, CDR2 YYNGEE, per germline. Deletions cut 0 bases from V and 1 base from J, with 10 bases between. This CDR3 region has 15 residues. Here the CDR3 reads CASSVATLGNTEAFF. The CDR3 nucleotides are TGTGCCAGCAGCGTAGCTACGTTGGGGAACACTGAAGCTTTCTTT.

V is TRBV28 and J is TRBJ2-5; 10 bases line up with TRBD1. Germline lookup yields CDR1 MDHEN and CDR2 SYDVKM. CDR3 size: 16 residues. V shed 6 bases, J shed 4 bases, and the junction held 11 bases outside the gene matches. CDR3 sequence: CASSGTGTGVRETQYF. The CDR3 region has the DNA TGTGCCAGCAGCGGTACCGGGACAGGGGTTAGAGAGACCCAGTACTTC. Drawing the rest from reference TRBV28 and TRBJ2-5, the complete variable domain is DVKVTQSSRYLVKRTGEKVFLECVQDMDHENMFWYRQDPGLGLRLIYFSYDVKMKEKGDIPEGYSVSREKKERFSLILESASTNQTSMYLCASSGTGTGVRETQYFGPGTRLLVL.

This chain joins TRBV5-6 and TRBJ2-2; D gene unclear. The CDR3 loop spans 16 amino acids. Germline CDR1 SGHDT, CDR2 YYEEEE. Trimming took off 1 base at V and 4 bases at J, with 14 bases between the two ends. The CDR3 loop reads CASSLISARSTGELFF. CDR3 coding DNA: TGTGCCAGCAGCTTGATCAGCGCCAGGAGCACCGGGGAGCTGTTTTTT.

The chain is built from TRBV7-9 and TRBJ2-7; D perhaps matches TRBD2 (7 bases). Germline assignment: CDR1 SEHNR and CDR2 FQNEAQ (reference sequence). V gave up 1 base and J gave up 4 bases, with 14 bases separating them. The CDR3 contains 15 residues. In DNA form, the CDR3 reads TGTGCCAGCAGCTTAGGGGGCGGGGGCAGGTACGAGCAGTACTTC. Protein: CASSLGGGGRYEQYF.

This chain connects TRBV29-1 to TRBJ1-5; 7 bases align to TRBD1. The ends lost 5 bases at V and 4 bases at J; junction bases unmatched: 5. The CDR3 totals 13 residues. Looked up from germline, CDR1 is SQVTM and CDR2 is ANQGSEA. CDR3 protein: CSVSYRGNQPQHF. The CDR3 bases are TGCAGCGTTTCGTACAGGGGAAATCAGCCCCAGCATTTT.

V gene TRBV5-5 combines with J gene TRBJ2-7; 9 positions match TRBD1. Trimming at V came to 5 bases and at J to 4 bases, leaving 7 bases not matched to a gene. The CDR3 consists of 14 residues. The germline V gene has CDR1 SGHKS and CDR2 YYEKEE (reference sequence). CDR3 sequence reads: CASRDPGQGYEQYF. In nucleotides, the CDR3 is TGTGCCAGCAGGGATCCGGGACAGGGTTACGAGCAGTACTTC.

This chain connects TRBV18 to TRBJ1-1; D is unresolved. CDR3 length: 13 residues. Germline lookup yields CDR1 KGHSH and CDR2 LQKENI. V was shortened by 3 bases and J by 3 bases, with 8 bases between the two germline ends. As DNA, the CDR3 is TGTGCCAGCTCACCCTCGAGGGACACTGAAGCTTTCTTT. Residues: CASSPSRDTEAFF.

This clone was recorded only once. The CDR3 here is CASSGPTGGGYEQYF. DNA for the CDR3: TGTGCCAGCTCAGGGCCGACAGGGGGCGGCTACGAGCAGTACTTC. This chain links TRBV18 with TRBJ2-7; 10 bases are shared with TRBD1. CDR1 is KGHSH, CDR2 LQKENI, per germline. J was trimmed by 3 bases and V by 5 bases; bases with no gene match: 7. The CDR3 covers 15 residues.

V is TRBV5-1 and J is TRBJ1-1; D is unresolved. The V end was cut by 1 base, the J end by 11 bases, with 21 bases between. CDR3 size: 15 residues. Germline V gene sequence: CDR1 SGHRS, CDR2 YFSETQ. The CDR3 reads CASSLTDSQRSIAFF. CDR3 bases: TGCGCCAGCAGCTTGACTGATAGTCAACGTTCGATCGCTTTCTTT.

This clone showed up just once. The rearrangement uses TRBV7-7 and TRBJ2-6; D gene ambiguous. The CDR3 has 14 amino acids. From germline, CDR1 is SSHAT and CDR2 FNYEAQ (reference sequence). In nucleotides, the CDR3 is TGTGCTATTGGGAAGTCCTCTGGGGCCAACGTCCTGACTTTC. Its protein product is CAIGKSSGANVLTF.

The chain links TRBV7-9 to TRBJ1-1; D perhaps matches TRBD1 (6 bases). The V gene lost 4 bases and the J gene lost 7 bases, with 7 bases spanning the gap. Per germline, CDR1 SEHNR and CDR2 FQNEAQ (reference sequence). The CDR3 runs 11 residues. CDR3 sequence (DNA): TGTGCCAGCAGCTCAGGGGTTGAAGCTTTCTTT. Protein: CASSSGVEAFF.

This clone came up a few times. The chain couples TRBV14 to TRBJ1-2; D gene ambiguous. V dropped 1 base and J dropped 9 bases, with 9 bases sitting between them. CDR1 is SGHDN and CDR2 is FVKESK in the germline V gene. CDR3 length equals 12 residues. CDR3: CASSQGRMSYTF. For the CDR3, the DNA is TGTGCCAGCAGCCAAGGTCGGATGAGCTACACCTTC.

Only a few counts were recorded for this clone. The DNA of the CDR3 is TGCAGCGTTGAGGACAGGTTCTATGGCTACACCTTC. This sequence encodes CSVEDRFYGYTF. The genes are TRBV29-1 and TRBJ1-2, with 7 bases matching TRBD1. V dropped 3 bases and J dropped 4; count of bases not matched to a gene: 2. The CDR3 is 12 residues long. Germline assignment: CDR1 SQVTM and CDR2 ANQGSEA.

The CDR3 DNA reads TGTGCCAGCAGTGAGGGGCGATTTATGACAGGGGGCGTTCAGCCCCAGCATTTT. Translated: CASSEGRFMTGGVQPQHF. V is TRBV6-1 and J is TRBJ1-5; 10 bases are shared with TRBD1. In germline, CDR1 is MNHNS, CDR2 SASEGT. The CDR3 totals 18 residues. V trimming: 3 bases; J trimming: 6 bases; junction bases outside the gene matches: 14.

The chain links TRBV28 to TRBJ2-7, with D perhaps matching TRBD1 (6 bases). CDR1 MDHEN and CDR2 SYDVKM come from the germline V gene. This CDR3 has 15 amino acids. Trimming removed 6 bases at V and 3 bases at J, with 18 bases between. The CDR3 region is CASSPPRGRGYEQYF. The CDR3 DNA follows: TGTGCCAGCAGCCCTCCCAGGGGTAGGGGCTACGAGCAGTACTTC.

J is TRBJ2-7 and V is TRBV11-2, with D possibly matching TRBD1 (6 bases). This CDR3 has 15 residues. V lost 1 base and J lost 1, with 11 bases in between. Germline V CDR1 and CDR2: SGHAT, FQNNGV. The CDR3 spells CASSLAGTFSYEQYF. CDR3 DNA sequence: TGTGCCAGCAGCTTAGCAGGGACATTTTCCTACGAGCAGTACTTC. Together with reference TRBV11-2 and TRBJ2-7, the CDR3 gives the full variable domain: EAGVAQSPRYKIIEKRQSVAFWCNPISGHATLYWYQQILGQGPKLLIQFQNNGVVDDSQLPKDRFSAERLKGVDSTLKIQPAKLEDSAVYLCASSLAGTFSYEQYFGPGTRLTVT.

V gene TRBV15 combines with J gene TRBJ2-1; weak D call: TRBD2 (5 bases). V lost 0 bases, J lost 0 bases, and 9 bases lay in between. CDR3 length: 16 residues. The V gene's germline CDR1 is LNHNV and CDR2 YYDKDF (reference sequence). The CDR3 DNA follows: TGTGCCACCAGCAGAGATTTCGGGGTCTCCTACAATGAGCAGTTCTTC. It encodes CATSRDFGVSYNEQFF.

This chain uses TRBV28 with TRBJ2-7, with 10 bases that match TRBD1. CDR1 is MDHEN and CDR2 is SYDVKM in the germline V gene. CDR3 length equals 15 residues. J was trimmed by 4 bases and V by 7 bases; bases with no gene match: 10. The CDR3 region has the DNA TGTGCCAGCAAAAACCGACAGGGGGCTGGGTACGAGCAGTACTTC. This translates into CASKNRQGAGYEQYF.

The chain uses TRBV11-2 and TRBJ2-7, with D unclear. The germline V gene encodes CDR1 SGHAT and CDR2 FQNNGV. The CDR3 loop spans 16 amino acids. V lost 0 bases to trimming and J lost 0 bases, with 12 bases between them. The DNA for the CDR3 is TGTGCCAGCAGCTTAGATCGGGCAGTCAGCTCCTACGAGCAGTACTTC. This encodes CASSLDRAVSSYEQYF.

The chain is built from TRBV6-1 and TRBJ1-1; D is unresolved. V was shortened by 0 bases and J by 8 bases, with 13 bases between the two germline ends. The CDR3 extends over 14 amino acids. Germline V lookup: CDR1 MNHNS, CDR2 SASEGT. The CDR3: CASSEAVRSAEAFF. The CDR3 region has the DNA TGTGCCAGCAGTGAAGCCGTCCGGTCAGCGGAAGCTTTCTTT.

The chain joins TRBV28 to TRBJ2-1; D could derive from TRBD1 or TRBD2 (5 bases each). CDR3 length equals 15 residues. With 6 bases removed from V and 3 bases from J, the gap between germline ends came to 15 bases. Germline V gene data show CDR1 as MDHEN and CDR2 as SYDVKM. CDR3 sequence (DNA): TGTGCCAGCAGCCCTCGAGGGGCGGACTACAATGAGCAGTTCTTC. It codes for CASSPRGADYNEQFF.

By share, this clone ranks as medium-sized. This sequence joins TRBV11-2 and TRBJ1-1; D call uncertain. This CDR3 comprises 13 residues. Germline values: CDR1 SGHAT, CDR2 FQNNGV. Trimming left V 4 bases short and J 0 bases short, with 6 bases between. In DNA, the CDR3 is TGTGCCAGCAGCTCGAGCCTGAACACTGAAGCTTTCTTT. As protein: CASSSSLNTEAFF.